This is a list of T cell receptor beta chains from one sample in a study of radiation and T cells in renal cell carcinoma. The assay was immunoSEQ multiplex PCR, and TCRdb's table has in-frame clones only and misses some. The sample has 110,000 to 150,000 clones, over 80% seen once. The specimen was blood, collected from a patient whose treatment included radiotherapy and nephrectomy. The receptors come from a woman in her forties or fifties with renal cell carcinoma. The CDR3 runs from the conserved cysteine through the conserved F or W. Fields, in order: J gene, V gene, clone size, D gene, CDR3 protein, CDR3 DNA. The D gene is left open where the match is weak. Size is stated for part of the rows, as once, few or many counts, or as a class when the clone is expanded.

TRBJ1-2,TRBV2,NA,NA,CASSAGLYGYTF,TGTGCCAGCAGTGCCGGGCTCTATGGCTACACCTTC
TRBJ2-7,TRBV29-1,NA,TRBD1,CSVEWDRSEQYF,TGCAGCGTTGAATGGGACAGAAGCGAGCAGTACTTC
TRBJ1-2,TRBV9,NA,NA,CASSPGGLNYGYTF,TGTGCCAGCAGCCCTGGGGGCCTTAACTATGGCTACACCTTC
TRBJ1-5,TRBV9,NA,NA,CASSAHPLRTADNQPQHF,TGTGCCAGCAGCGCGCACCCCCTTAGGACAGCAGACAATCAGCCCCAGCATTTT
TRBJ2-1,TRBV7-2,NA,NA,CASSLARLANEQFF,TGTGCCAGCAGCTTAGCGAGGCTAGCCAATGAGCAGTTCTTC
TRBJ2-2,TRBV7-2,NA,NA,CASSLDGPQVAGELFF,TGTGCCAGCAGCTTAGACGGACCCCAGGTCGCCGGGGAGCTGTTTTTT
TRBJ2-5,TRBV28,NA,NA,CAIRRWTAETQYF,TGCGCCATCAGAAGGTGGACGGCAGAGACCCAGTACTTC
TRBJ1-5,TRBV28,NA,TRBD1,CASSARDRGSNQPQHF,TGTGCCAGCAGTGCCCGGGACAGGGGAAGCAATCAGCCCCAGCATTTT
TRBJ1-1,TRBV19,NA,NA,CASRLGEAGAFF,TGTGCCAGTAGGCTTGGGGAGGCGGGAGCTTTCTTT
TRBJ1-5,TRBV18,NA,TRBD1,CASSPEGQGSQPQHF,TGTGCCAGCTCACCAGAGGGACAGGGGTCTCAGCCCCAGCATTTT
TRBJ1-1,TRBV6-1,few,NA,CATALGGHTEAFF,TGTGCCACTGCGCTGGGGGGACACACTGAAGCTTTCTTT